The 27 T cell receptor beta chains reported below all come from one sample, sequenced in a study of T-cell memory formation after mild COVID-19. MiXCR, applied by TCRdb to the 5' RACE reads, yields one record per CDR3 protein. Of about 430,000 distinct CDR3 sequences in the sample, roughly 24% were seen once. The sequenced material came from PBMCs or a T cell subset sorted from them (not recorded which). The source of these receptors is an adult woman who had mild COVID-19 (a few samples of this study predate the infection). Cell type and time point are not known.

The chain couples TRBV21-1 to TRBJ2-1. TRBV21-1 is a pseudogene locus. The CDR3 sequence is 15 residues long. In DNA, the CDR3 is TGTGCCAGCAGCCGTTGGAGAAACAACCACAATGAGCAGTTCTTC. Its protein product is CASSRWRNNHNEQFF.

On this clonotype: At one end the junction does not follow the germline gene, possibly because of a read error. This rearrangement joins TRBV27 to TRBJ2-3; the D gene is possibly TRBD2 (6 bases). This CDR3 has 15 residues. Germline V gives CDR1 MNHEY, CDR2 SMNVEV (reference sequence). CDR3 sequence reads: CASSLFGSSTDTKYF. DNA of the CDR3: TGTGCCAGCAGTTTATTCGGGAGCAGCACAGATACGAAGTATTTT.

This chain links TRBV7-2 with TRBJ2-7, with no clear D. This CDR3 is 13 amino acids long. Germline V gene lookup returns CDR1 SGHTA and CDR2 FQGNSA. Deletions cut 1 base from V and 7 bases from J, with 11 bases between. CDR3 nucleotides: TGTGCCAGCAGCTTAGTTTTTGGCGGTGAGCAGTACTTC. Amino acids: CASSLVFGGEQYF.

This clonotype was detected ten times or more. The chain employs TRBV20-1 and TRBJ1-1; 9 bases match TRBD1. V shed 3 bases, J shed 1 base, and the junction held 6 bases outside the gene matches. Germline V gives CDR1 DFQATT, CDR2 SNEGSKA (reference sequence). This CDR3 spans 15 amino acids. The CDR3 sequence is CSARRSGQGNTEAFF. The CDR3 DNA reads as TGCAGTGCTAGGAGATCGGGACAGGGGAACACTGAAGCTTTCTTT.

The sample holds a few counts of this clonotype. This chain uses TRBV6-5 with TRBJ1-1, with 7 bases fitting TRBD1. The CDR3 sequence is 16 residues long. Germline V gene lookup returns CDR1 MNHEY and CDR2 SVGAGI. The junction had 6 bases not matched to a gene; V was cut back by 1 base and J by 1 base. CDR3: CASSYFRAGGNTEAFF. The CDR3 region has the DNA TGTGCCAGCAGTTACTTCCGGGCAGGGGGGAACACTGAAGCTTTCTTT.

The V gene is TRBV12-3 or TRBV12-4, the J gene TRBJ1-6; a possible D gene is TRBD1 (6 bases). The CDR3 extends over 14 amino acids. Trimming took off 6 bases at V and 10 bases at J, with 16 bases between the two ends. DNA for the CDR3: TGTGCCAGCAGCCTGGGGGGGCAGGGGTCACCCCTCCACTTT. Its protein product is CASSLGGQGSPLHF.

The chain joins TRBV4-3 to TRBJ1-5; D is uncertain. CDR3 length: 16 residues. Germline CDR1 reads LGHNA; CDR2 reads YSLEER. V was pared by 0 bases and J by 0 bases, with 9 bases between. This CDR3 reads CASSQDFGFSNQPQHF. Written as DNA, the CDR3 is TGCGCCAGCAGCCAAGATTTCGGGTTTAGCAATCAGCCCCAGCATTTT.

A few counts support this clonotype. This chain joins TRBV7-2 and TRBJ2-7, with D unclear. The CDR3 sequence is 14 residues long. Germline CDR1 and CDR2: SGHTA and FQGNSA. Trimming pared 5 bases from V and 7 bases from J, leaving 18 bases between. The CDR3 reads CASSPLAWVGEQYF. The DNA of the CDR3 is TGTGCCAGCAGCCCTCTCGCATGGGTCGGGGAGCAGTACTTC.

V usage is TRBV5-8 and J usage is TRBJ2-1; D is possibly TRBD1 or TRBD2 (5 bases each). Trimming left V 3 bases short and J 5 bases short, with 18 bases between. Germline-derived CDR1 and CDR2 are SGHTS and YDEGEE. This CDR3 contains 16 residues. The CDR3 spells CASSSSRGTDNNEQFF. CDR3 DNA sequence: TGTGCCAGCAGCTCCAGCAGAGGGACGGATAACAATGAGCAGTTCTTC. Looking up the rest from reference TRBV5-8 and TRBJ2-1 gives the full variable domain: EAGVTQSPTHLIKTRGQQATLRCSPISGHTSVYWYQQALGLGLQFLLWYDEGEERNRGNFPPRFSGRQFPNYSSELNVNALELEDSALYLCASSSSRGTDNNEQFFGPGTRLTVL.

This rearrangement joins TRBV7-2 to TRBJ2-4; perhaps TRBD2 as D (6 bases). V was cut by 4 bases and J by 1 base, with 11 bases left in between. Germline CDR1 is SGHTA and CDR2 is FQGNSA. There are 15 residues in the CDR3. This CDR3 reads CASSSGTGAKNIQYF. The CDR3 coding sequence is TGTGCCAGCAGCTCCGGGACTGGTGCCAAAAACATTCAGTACTTC.

This clonotype was observed a handful of times. The chain recombines TRBV7-9 with TRBJ2-1; no definite D call. Germline CDR1 reads SEHNR; CDR2 reads FQNEAQ (reference sequence). The CDR3 spans 13 residues. Trimming cost V 2 bases and J 8 bases, with 10 bases left between them. The CDR3 sequence: CASSLWADDEQFF. CDR3 DNA sequence: TGTGCCAGCAGCTTATGGGCGGACGATGAGCAGTTCTTC.

The rearrangement links TRBV20-1 to TRBJ1-2; weak D call: TRBD1 (5 bases). Trimming removed 2 bases at V and 8 bases at J, with 12 bases between. CDR1 DFQATT and CDR2 SNEGSKA come from the germline V gene (reference sequence). The CDR3 length is 12 residues. This CDR3 is CSARTGSRGYTF. The CDR3, as DNA: TGCAGTGCTAGAACAGGCTCCCGAGGCTACACCTTC.

Ten or more counts support this clonotype. The J gene is TRBJ2-1, the V gene TRBV12-5, with 7 bases aligning to TRBD1. Unmatched junction bases numbered 10, after V lost 3 bases and J lost 5 bases. Per the germline V gene, CDR1 is LGHNT and CDR2 is FRNRAP. This CDR3 is 16 amino acids long. The CDR3 loop reads CASGFYRGSWDNEQFF. CDR3 bases: TGTGCTAGTGGTTTTTACAGGGGCTCATGGGACAATGAGCAGTTCTTC.

The chain has TRBV5-5 and TRBJ1-1; the D gene is possibly TRBD1 (5 bases). The V gene's germline CDR1 is SGHKS and CDR2 YYEKEE (reference sequence). The V end was cut by 4 bases, the J end by 4 bases, with 20 bases between. The CDR3 extends over 16 amino acids. The CDR3: CASSLPAQGVSTEAFF. The CDR3 DNA follows: TGTGCCAGCAGCCTCCCCGCTCAGGGAGTTAGCACTGAAGCTTTCTTT.

The V call is TRBV5-1, the J call TRBJ1-1; 8 positions match TRBD1. The CDR3 totals 14 residues. In germline, CDR1 is SGHRS, CDR2 YFSETQ. Trimming at V came to 4 bases and at J to 1 base, leaving 3 bases not matched to a gene. The CDR3, as DNA: TGCGCCAGCAGCAACGGGACAGGGAACACTGAAGCTTTCTTT. Translating gives CASSNGTGNTEAFF. Drawing the rest from reference TRBV5-1 and TRBJ1-1, the complete variable domain is KAGVTQTPRYLIKTRGQQVTLSCSPISGHRSVSWYQQTPGQGLQFLFEYFSETQRNKGNFPGRFSGRQFSNSRSEMNVSTLELGDSALYLCASSNGTGNTEAFFGQGTRLTVV.

This clonotype was detected only a few times. The rearrangement uses TRBV7-2 and TRBJ1-1, with 8 bases lining up with TRBD1. Germline CDR1 is SGHTA and CDR2 is FQGNSA. V gave up 10 bases and J gave up 4 bases; unmatched junction bases: 8. This CDR3 contains 13 residues. CDR3 protein: CAIRGLVSTEAFF. The CDR3 DNA reads TGTGCCATCAGGGGGCTAGTAAGCACTGAAGCTTTCTTT.

This clonotype was observed at least ten times. This chain joins TRBV12-3 or TRBV12-4 and TRBJ2-3; 7 positions agree with TRBD2. The CDR3 covers 14 residues. J gave up 0 bases and V 6 bases, and 3 bases lay outside the gene matches. CDR3 in amino acids: CASSFSGSTDTQYF. The CDR3 DNA reads as TGTGCCAGCAGCTTTAGCGGGAGCACAGATACGCAGTATTTT.

In its sample, this clonotype was seen a few times. The chain couples TRBV19 to TRBJ2-7; D may be TRBD2 (5 bases). The V gene's germline CDR1 is LNHDA and CDR2 SQIVND (reference sequence). The V gene lost 3 bases and the J gene lost 0 bases, with 15 bases spanning the gap. There are 16 residues in the CDR3. DNA for the CDR3: TGTGCCAGTAGTATCCTCCGACTAAGAAGCTCCTACGAGCAGTACTTC. Translating it yields CASSILRLRSSYEQYF. Supplemented by reference TRBV19 and TRBJ2-7, the full variable domain reads DGGITQSPKYLFRKEGQNVTLSCEQNLNHDAMYWYRQDPGQGLRLIYYSQIVNDFQKGDIAEGYSVSREKKESFPLTVTSAQKNPTAFYLCASSILRLRSSYEQYFGPGTRLTVT.

The genes are TRBV3-1 and TRBJ1-2; D not certain. Per germline, CDR1 LGHDT and CDR2 YNNKEL (reference sequence). The CDR3 spans 17 residues. V lost 1 base, J lost 4 bases, and 19 bases lay in between. CDR3 in DNA: TGTGCCAGCAGCCAAGGAGGAGGACGGGAGTTGGGCTATGGCTACACCTTC. Translated, it gives CASSQGGGRELGYGYTF.

This clonotype has at least ten counts. The V call is TRBV7-9, the J call TRBJ2-1; D possibly uses TRBD1 or TRBD2 (5 bases each). Germline lookup yields CDR1 SEHNR and CDR2 FQNEAQ (reference sequence). The CDR3 is 12 amino acids. V dropped 3 bases and J dropped 5 bases, with 5 bases sitting between them. Here the CDR3 reads CASSLGHNEQFF. DNA for the CDR3: TGTGCCAGCAGCTTGGGACACAATGAGCAGTTCTTC.

This clonotype was detected only a few times. Here the CDR3 reads CASSLGLTGTGELFF. As DNA, the CDR3 is TGTGCCAGCAGCTTAGGGCTCACAGGCACCGGGGAGCTGTTTTTT. V usage is TRBV7-9 and J usage is TRBJ2-2, with a possible D match to TRBD1 (5 bases). This CDR3 comprises 15 residues. CDR1 and CDR2 (germline): SEHNR, FQNEAQ (reference sequence). V lost 1 base and J 4 bases, leaving 10 bases between the germline ends.

The rearrangement links TRBV5-1 to TRBJ1-4, with D tentatively TRBD1 (6 bases). The CDR3 is made up of 15 amino acids. Germline CDR1 and CDR2: SGHRS and YFSETQ. Trimming took 0 bases from V and 2 from J, leaving 8 bases between them. This CDR3 is CASSLVTGTNEKLFF. In DNA, the CDR3 is TGCGCCAGCAGCTTGGTAACAGGGACTAATGAAAAACTGTTTTTT.

The chain uses TRBV24-1 and TRBJ1-4, with D perhaps TRBD1 (5 bases). The V end lost 5 bases, the J end lost 5 bases, and 26 bases lay between the germline ends. Per the germline V gene, CDR1 is KGHDR and CDR2 is SFDVKD. The CDR3 runs 19 residues. CDR3 protein: CATSASTSTRGRVNEKLFF. The CDR3 coding sequence is TGTGCCACCAGTGCCTCTACTTCTACGCGGGGACGCGTGAATGAAAAACTGTTTTTT.

This clonotype came up a few times. The rearrangement uses TRBV18 and TRBJ2-1; D may be TRBD1 (6 bases). Between the trimmed V and J ends, which lost 4 bases and 2 bases, there was a span of 15 bases. From germline, CDR1 is KGHSH and CDR2 LQKENI. The CDR3 spans 16 residues. In DNA, the CDR3 is TGTGCCAGCTCACTCCGCACAGGGAGCGCCTACAATGAGCAGTTCTTC. Protein product: CASSLRTGSAYNEQFF.

This clonotype was counted a single time. The chain has TRBV7-3 and TRBJ1-1; 8 positions agree with TRBD1. Germline lookup yields CDR1 SGHTA and CDR2 FQGTGA. This CDR3 is built from 14 residues. Trimming removed 5 bases from V and 4 bases from J; junction bases left unmatched: 6. The CDR3 nucleotides are TGTGCCAGCAGCGCGACAGGGGAGCCCACTGAAGCTTTCTTT. Amino acid sequence: CASSATGEPTEAFF.

This chain links TRBV13 with TRBJ2-6, with D tentatively TRBD1 (6 bases). Germline V gene data show CDR1 as PRHDT and CDR2 as FYEKMQ (reference sequence). This CDR3 has 16 residues. Trimming removed 3 bases from V and 4 bases from J, with 13 bases in between. The CDR3, as DNA: TGTGCCAGCAGCTTGTCTAGAGGGACAGGGGCCAACGTCCTGACTTTC. This translates into CASSLSRGTGANVLTF. Full variable domain (missing parts from reference TRBV13 and TRBJ2-6): AAGVIQSPRHLIKEKRETATLKCYPIPRHDTVYWYQQGPGQDPQFLISFYEKMQSDKGSIPDRFSAQQFSDYHSELNMSSLELGDSALYFCASSLSRGTGANVLTFGAGSRLTVL.

This clonotype appeared a single time. The chain has TRBV5-1 and TRBJ1-1; D not resolved. The CDR3 is 15 amino acids. Germline CDR1 is SGHRS and CDR2 is YFSETQ. Trimming stripped 0 bases from V and 3 bases from J, with 12 bases between. CDR3 sequence reads: CASSLAGHLYTEAFF. The CDR3 nucleotides read TGCGCCAGCAGCTTGGCCGGGCATTTGTACACTGAAGCTTTCTTT.